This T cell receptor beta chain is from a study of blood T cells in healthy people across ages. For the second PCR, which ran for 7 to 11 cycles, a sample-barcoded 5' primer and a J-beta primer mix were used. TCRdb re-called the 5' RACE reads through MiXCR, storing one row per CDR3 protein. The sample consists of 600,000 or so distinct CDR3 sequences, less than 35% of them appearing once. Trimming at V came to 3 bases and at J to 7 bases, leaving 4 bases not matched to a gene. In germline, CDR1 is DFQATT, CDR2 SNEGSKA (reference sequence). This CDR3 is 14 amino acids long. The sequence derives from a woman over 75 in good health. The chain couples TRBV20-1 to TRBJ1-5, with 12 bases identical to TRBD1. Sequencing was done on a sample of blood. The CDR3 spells CSARGQGARQPQHF. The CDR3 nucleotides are TGCAGTGCTAGGGGACAGGGGGCAAGACAGCCCCAGCATTTT.